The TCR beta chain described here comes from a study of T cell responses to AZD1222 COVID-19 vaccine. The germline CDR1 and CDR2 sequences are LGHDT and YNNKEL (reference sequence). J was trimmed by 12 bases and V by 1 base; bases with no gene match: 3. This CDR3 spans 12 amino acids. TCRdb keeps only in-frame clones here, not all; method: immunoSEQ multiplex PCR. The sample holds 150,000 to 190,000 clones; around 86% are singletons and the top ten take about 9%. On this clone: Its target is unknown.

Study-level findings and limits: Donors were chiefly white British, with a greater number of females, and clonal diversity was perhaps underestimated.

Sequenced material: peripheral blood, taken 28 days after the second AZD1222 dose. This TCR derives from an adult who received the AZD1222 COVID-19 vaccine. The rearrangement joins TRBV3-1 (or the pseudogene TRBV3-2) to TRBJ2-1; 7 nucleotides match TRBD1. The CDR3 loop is CASSQARQGQFF. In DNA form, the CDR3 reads TGTGCCAGCAGCCAAGCGAGACAGGGGCAGTTCTTC.